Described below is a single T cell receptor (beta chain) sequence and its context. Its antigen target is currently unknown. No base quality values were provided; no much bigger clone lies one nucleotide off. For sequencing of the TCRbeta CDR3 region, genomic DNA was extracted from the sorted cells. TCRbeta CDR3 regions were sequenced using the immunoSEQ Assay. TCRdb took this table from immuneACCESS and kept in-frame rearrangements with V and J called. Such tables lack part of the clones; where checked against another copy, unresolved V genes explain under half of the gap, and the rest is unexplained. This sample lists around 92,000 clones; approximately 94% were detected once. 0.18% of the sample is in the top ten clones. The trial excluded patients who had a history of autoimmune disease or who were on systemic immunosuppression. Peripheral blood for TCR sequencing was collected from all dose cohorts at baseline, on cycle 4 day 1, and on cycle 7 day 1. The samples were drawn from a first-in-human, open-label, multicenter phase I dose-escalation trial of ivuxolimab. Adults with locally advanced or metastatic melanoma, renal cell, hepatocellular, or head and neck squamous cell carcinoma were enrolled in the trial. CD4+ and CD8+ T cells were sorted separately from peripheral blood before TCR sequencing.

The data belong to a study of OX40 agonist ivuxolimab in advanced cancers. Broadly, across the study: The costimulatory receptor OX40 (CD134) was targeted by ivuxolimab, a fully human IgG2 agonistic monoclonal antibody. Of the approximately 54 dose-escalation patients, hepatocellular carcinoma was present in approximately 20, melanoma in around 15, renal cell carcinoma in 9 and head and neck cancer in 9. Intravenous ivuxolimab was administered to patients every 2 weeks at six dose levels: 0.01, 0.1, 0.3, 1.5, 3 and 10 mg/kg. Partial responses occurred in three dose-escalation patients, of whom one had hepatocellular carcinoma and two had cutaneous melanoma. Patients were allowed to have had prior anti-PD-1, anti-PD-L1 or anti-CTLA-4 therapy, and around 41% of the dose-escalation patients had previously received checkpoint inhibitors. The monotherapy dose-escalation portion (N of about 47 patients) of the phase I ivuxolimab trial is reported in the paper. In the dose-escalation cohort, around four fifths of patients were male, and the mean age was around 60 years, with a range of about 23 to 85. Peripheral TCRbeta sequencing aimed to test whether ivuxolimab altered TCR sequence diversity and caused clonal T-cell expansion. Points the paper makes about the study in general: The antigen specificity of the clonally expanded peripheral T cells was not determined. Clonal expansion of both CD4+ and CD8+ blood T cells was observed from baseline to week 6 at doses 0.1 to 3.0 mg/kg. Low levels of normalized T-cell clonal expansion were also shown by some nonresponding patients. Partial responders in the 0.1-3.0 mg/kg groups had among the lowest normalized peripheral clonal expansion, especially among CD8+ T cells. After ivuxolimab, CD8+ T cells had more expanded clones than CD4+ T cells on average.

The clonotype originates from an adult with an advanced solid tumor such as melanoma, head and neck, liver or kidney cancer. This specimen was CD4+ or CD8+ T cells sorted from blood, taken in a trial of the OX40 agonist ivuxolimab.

CDR3 protein: CASSQDAQPVVNTIYF. DNA sequence: TGCGCCAGCAGCCAAGACGCCCAGCCTGTGGTAAACACCATATATTTT. The rearranged chain carries TRBV4-3 and TRBJ1-3; a confident D gene designation cannot be given. V was cut back by 0 bases and J by 6 bases, leaving a gap of 15 bases between them. Taken from the germline V gene, the CDR1 and CDR2 loops are LGHNA and YSLEER. From the cysteine up to the phenylalanine, the CDR3 has a length of 16 residues. The only DNA kept is the CDR3, 48 bases in frame from the first base.